The 21 T cell receptor beta chains in this list originate from one sample, sequenced in a study of OX40 agonist ivuxolimab in advanced cancers. Assay used: immunoSEQ multiplex PCR; TCRdb lists only in-frame clones, some missing. The data show under 95,000 clones, about nine tenths seen once. The material was CD4+ or CD8+ T cells sorted from blood, obtained in a trial of the OX40 agonist ivuxolimab. Receptors originate from an adult with an advanced solid tumor such as melanoma, head and neck, liver or kidney cancer.

This clone came up once. The J gene is TRBJ1-1, the V gene TRBV19; no reliable D call. V was cut by 9 bases and J by 4 bases, with 27 bases left in between. CDR1 LNHDA and CDR2 SQIVND come from the germline V gene (reference sequence). The CDR3 extends over 17 amino acids. This CDR3 is CASRAPGITKEGTEAFF. For the CDR3, the DNA is TGTGCCAGCAGAGCGCCCGGGATTACTAAAGAGGGCACTGAAGCTTTCTTT. Complete variable domain (other parts from reference TRBV19 and TRBJ1-1): DGGITQSPKYLFRKEGQNVTLSCEQNLNHDAMYWYRQDPGQGLRLIYYSQIVNDFQKGDIAEGYSVSREKKESFPLTVTSAQKNPTAFYLCASRAPGITKEGTEAFFGQGTRLTVV.

The chain recombines TRBV4-3 with TRBJ2-5, with D perhaps being TRBD1 or TRBD2 (6 bases each). The germline V and J ends were trimmed by 0 bases and 7 bases, with 18 bases remaining between them. The germline V gene has CDR1 LGHNA and CDR2 YSLEER. The CDR3 has 16 amino acids. CDR3 DNA: TGCGCCAGCAGCCAAGATTTCCGGGGGCCGCTGTGGACCCAGTACTTC. This translates into CASSQDFRGPLWTQYF.

The chain is built from TRBV29-1 and TRBJ2-5; D is ambiguous. Trimming left V 7 bases short and J 7 bases short, with 19 bases between. From germline, CDR1 is SQVTM and CDR2 ANQGSEA. CDR3 length equals 13 residues. CDR3 region: CSGSFGFLGTQYF. The CDR3 DNA follows: TGCAGCGGAAGCTTTGGGTTCCTTGGGACCCAGTACTTC. The full variable domain, with the rest looked up from reference TRBV29-1 and TRBJ2-5, is SAVISQKPSRDICQRGTSLTIQCQVDSQVTMMFWYRQQPGQSLTLIATANQGSEATYESGFVIDKFPISRPNLTFSTLTVSNMSPEDSSIYLCSGSFGFLGTQYFGPGTRLLVL.

The CDR3 bases are TGCAGCGCAGCAAGGGGACAGGCCTACGAGCAGTACTTC. Translating it yields CSAARGQAYEQYF. The chain carries TRBV29-1 and TRBJ2-7; 8 bases fit TRBD1. The CDR3 loop spans 13 amino acids. J lost 2 bases, V lost 7 bases, and 7 bases had no gene match. Germline loops: CDR1 SQVTM, CDR2 ANQGSEA.

The chain carries TRBV5-6 and TRBJ2-5; the D gene could be TRBD1 or TRBD2 (5 bases each). The CDR3 is made up of 17 amino acids. CDR1 is SGHDT, CDR2 YYEEEE, per germline. V was pared by 1 base and J by 2 bases, with 18 bases between. CDR3 sequence (DNA): TGTGCCAGCAGCTTGTATCGGCCCGGGGCCCTTCAAGAGACCCAGTACTTC. Amino acids: CASSLYRPGALQETQYF. Drawing the rest from reference TRBV5-6 and TRBJ2-5, the complete variable domain is DAGVTQSPTHLIKTRGQQVTLRCSPKSGHDTVSWYQQALGQGPQFIFQYYEEEERQRGNFPDRFSGHQFPNYSSELNVNALLLGDSALYLCASSLYRPGALQETQYFGPGTRLLVL.

This chain joins TRBV27 and TRBJ1-1; 8 positions match TRBD1. The CDR3 extends over 18 amino acids. Germline lookup yields CDR1 MNHEY and CDR2 SMNVEV (reference sequence). V trimming: 2 bases; J trimming: 4 bases; junction bases outside the gene matches: 15. The chain's CDR3 is CASSLSPFQGARSTEAFF. The CDR3 DNA is TGTGCCAGCAGTTTAAGCCCTTTTCAGGGGGCGAGAAGCACTGAAGCTTTCTTT.

The V and J genes are TRBV19 and TRBJ2-6; D call uncertain. Trimming removed 1 base from V and 0 bases from J, with 7 bases in between. The germline V gene has CDR1 LNHDA and CDR2 SQIVND (reference sequence). The CDR3 is made up of 16 amino acids. The CDR3 loop is CASSIGGGSGANVLTF. The CDR3 DNA reads TGTGCCAGTAGTATAGGCGGCGGCTCTGGGGCCAACGTCCTGACTTTC.

The chain uses TRBV30 and TRBJ1-5; tentatively, D is TRBD1 (6 bases). This CDR3 is built from 14 residues. The V gene's germline CDR1 is GTSNPN and CDR2 SVGIG (reference sequence). V shed 3 bases and J shed 9 bases, with 18 bases lying between them. The CDR3 reads CAWRDSGAERPQHF. DNA of the CDR3: TGTGCCTGGAGGGACAGTGGGGCAGAGAGGCCCCAGCATTTT.

This clone has a handful of counts. CDR3 sequence (DNA): TGCGCCAGCAGTCCACCAGCGGGAGTGGGAAGGAATGAGCAGTTCTTC. This translates into CASSPPAGVGRNEQFF. This rearrangement joins TRBV10-2 to TRBJ2-1; 8 nucleotides line up with TRBD2. V gave up 5 bases and J gave up 7 bases; unmatched junction bases: 13. The CDR3 totals 16 residues. Germline CDR1 reads WSHSY; CDR2 reads SAAADI.

This clone has just one count. This rearrangement joins TRBV9 to TRBJ1-3, with D unclear. With 0 bases removed from V and 0 bases from J, the gap between germline ends came to 7 bases. From germline, CDR1 is SGDLS and CDR2 YYNGEE. This CDR3 is 15 amino acids long. The CDR3, as DNA: TGTGCCAGCAGCGTAGTTGGAGACTCTGGAAACACCATATATTTT. Protein product: CASSVVGDSGNTIYF.

CDR3 loop: CAISESIGRGFGKNGYTF. As DNA, the CDR3 is TGTGCCATCAGTGAGTCGATCGGTCGTGGATTCGGTAAGAATGGCTACACCTTC. The chain combines TRBV10-3 with TRBJ1-2; no definite D call. V gave up 0 bases and J gave up 6 bases, with 23 bases separating them. Germline CDR1 is ENHRY and CDR2 is SYGVKD. This CDR3 is built from 18 residues.

The chain combines TRBV7-6 with TRBJ2-2; D is possibly TRBD2 (5 bases). Trimming shortened V by 11 bases and J by 0 bases, and 13 bases separated the two germline ends. CDR3 length: 14 amino acids. Per the germline V gene, CDR1 is SGHVS and CDR2 is FNYEAQ. CDR3 sequence (DNA): TGTGCCGCCAAAGGAGGCGCGAACACCGGGGAGCTGTTTTTT. This translates into CAAKGGANTGELFF.

CDR3 nucleotides: TGTGCCAGCAGCTTCCAACCTAGCGGGGCGGGGACAGATACGCAGTATTTT. Encoded protein: CASSFQPSGAGTDTQYF. V is TRBV13 and J is TRBJ2-3, with 9 bases identical to TRBD2. Trimming at V came to 3 bases and at J to 3 bases, leaving 10 bases not matched to a gene. The CDR3 contains 17 residues. CDR1 is PRHDT and CDR2 is FYEKMQ in the germline V gene (reference sequence). The full variable domain, in which reference TRBV13 and TRBJ2-3 provide the parts outside the CDR3, is AAGVIQSPRHLIKEKRETATLKCYPIPRHDTVYWYQQGPGQDPQFLISFYEKMQSDKGSIPDRFSAQQFSDYHSELNMSSLELGDSALYFCASSFQPSGAGTDTQYFGPGTRLTVL.

The rearrangement joins TRBV27 to TRBJ1-1; tentatively, D is TRBD1 (5 bases). V lost 7 bases and J 1 base, leaving 13 bases between the germline ends. In germline, CDR1 is MNHEY, CDR2 SMNVEV (reference sequence). The CDR3 totals 14 residues. CDR3 sequence reads: CASTGLSRNTEAFF. CDR3 nucleotide sequence: TGTGCCAGCACGGGACTCAGCCGGAACACTGAAGCTTTCTTT.

This clone has a handful of counts. The CDR3 sequence is CATRQGLSYNSPLHF. Here the CDR3 DNA reads TGTGCCACCCGACAAGGGCTATCTTATAATTCACCCCTCCACTTT. The chain uses TRBV6-6 and TRBJ1-6; unclear D gene. CDR3 size: 15 residues. V shed 10 bases and J shed 4 bases, with 17 bases lying between them. The germline V gene encodes CDR1 MNHNY and CDR2 SVGAGI (reference sequence).

The chain is built from TRBV2 and TRBJ2-1; no clear D. The CDR3 length is 15 residues. V gave up 3 bases and J gave up 0 bases, with 9 bases separating them. Germline V gene lookup returns CDR1 SNHLY and CDR2 FYNNEI. This CDR3 reads CASSDGPSSYNEQFF. CDR3 sequence (DNA): TGTGCCAGCAGTGACGGTCCAAGCTCCTACAATGAGCAGTTCTTC.

The genes are TRBV7-8 and TRBJ2-7; TRBD1 agrees at 9 bases. Germline values: CDR1 SGHVS, CDR2 FQNEAQ. CDR3 length: 14 amino acids. Unmatched junction bases numbered 6, after V lost 4 bases and J lost 5 bases. In DNA, the CDR3 is TGTGCCAGCAGCTCCCCCGGGACAGGGAACGAGCAGTACTTC. It encodes CASSSPGTGNEQYF. The full variable domain, its missing parts supplied by reference TRBV7-8 and TRBJ2-7, is GAGVSQSPRYKVAKRGQDVALRCDPISGHVSLFWYQQALGQGPEFLTYFQNEAQLDKSGLPSDRFFAERPEGSVSTLKIQRTQQEDSAVYLCASSSPGTGNEQYFGPGTRLTVT.

This clone was seen a few times. The chain combines TRBV23-1 with TRBJ2-3; either TRBD1 or TRBD2 may supply D (5 bases each). TRBV23-1 carries the ORF label, with uncertain function. The V and J ends lost 7 bases and 4 bases respectively, with 21 bases between them. The CDR3 loop spans 16 amino acids. CDR3 protein: CASTVTPRDRADTQYF. In DNA, the CDR3 is TGCGCCAGCACCGTCACCCCTCGGGACCGTGCAGATACGCAGTATTTT.

The DNA of the CDR3 is TGTGCCAGCAGTTCCCGCCCCTTATATGGCTACACCTTC. It translates to CASSSRPLYGYTF. The gene calls are TRBV27 and TRBJ1-2; no clear D gene. Germline V CDR1 and CDR2: MNHEY, SMNVEV (reference sequence). The CDR3 has 13 amino acids. Trimming took 4 bases from V and 5 from J, leaving 11 bases between them.

The chain uses TRBV28 and TRBJ1-2; perhaps TRBD1 as D (6 bases). The length of the CDR3 is 14 residues. V was cut by 2 bases and J by 5 bases, with 12 bases left in between. The germline CDR1 and CDR2 sequences are MDHEN and SYDVKM. The CDR3 nucleotides are TGTGCCAGCAGTTTACTGGGGACACCGTATGGCTACACCTTC. Translation: CASSLLGTPYGYTF.

There are a few counts of this clone. V and J are TRBV28 and TRBJ1-6, with D possibly TRBD1 on 5 matching bases. CDR1 is MDHEN, CDR2 SYDVKM, per germline. The CDR3 is 11 residues long. CDR3 protein: CGVGGNSPLHF. The CDR3, as DNA: TGTGGGGTGGGGGGTAATTCACCCCTCCACTTT. The variable domain in full, with the rest retrieved from reference TRBV28 and TRBJ1-6, is DVKVTQSSRYLVKRTGEKVFLECVQDMDHENMFWYRQDPGLGLRLIYFSYDVKMKEKGDIPEGYSVSREKKERFSLILESASTNQTSMYLCGVGGNSPLHFGNGTRLTVT.